The entry that follows covers one T cell receptor (beta chain) sequence. The data stem from a study of blood T cell repertoires in COVID-19. In germline, CDR1 is SGHRS, CDR2 YFSETQ. Trimming cost V 3 bases and J 2 bases, with 12 bases left between them. The CDR3 is made up of 15 amino acids. Clones were sequenced by immunoSEQ multiplex PCR, and TCRdb holds only the in-frame ones, with some missing. The repertoire includes roughly 150,000 clones, around 86% of them detected once, and 10% to 15% sits in the top ten. The sequence was obtained from a man aged 65 to 85 who had recovered from COVID-19. The material sequenced was peripheral blood. The rearrangement uses TRBV5-1 and TRBJ2-1, with D perhaps TRBD2 (5 bases). CDR3 sequence (DNA): TGCGCCAGCAGCTCAGTTTCGGGAACCTACAATGAGCAGTTCTTC. Protein: CASSSVSGTYNEQFF.